Following are 21 T cell receptor beta chains from one sample sequenced in a study of blood T cell repertoires in COVID-19. This table comes from immunoSEQ multiplex PCR, and its TCRdb copy is limited to in-frame clones, with some not included. The table includes 250,000 to 300,000 clones, over 75% detected once. The sample taken for sequencing was peripheral blood. All receptors derive from a woman aged 60-75 years with acute or convalescent COVID-19.

This clone was detected a few times. The genes are TRBV19 and TRBJ1-2; D is perhaps TRBD1 (5 bases). Trimming took off 8 bases at V and 5 bases at J, with 18 bases between the two ends. The CDR3 is 14 amino acids. Per germline, CDR1 LNHDA and CDR2 SQIVND (reference sequence). The CDR3 here is CASSEPGVPYGYTF. CDR3 in DNA: TGTGCCAGTTCCGAGCCGGGGGTCCCTTATGGCTACACCTTC.

This chain joins TRBV24-1 and TRBJ2-1; 11 nucleotides line up with TRBD2. The germline gives CDR1 KGHDR, CDR2 SFDVKD. The J segment lost 0 bases and the V segment lost 1 base, leaving 1 base of the junction unmatched. This CDR3 has 17 amino acids. The chain's CDR3 is CATSDLTSGSSYNEQFF. CDR3 nucleotides: TGTGCCACCAGTGATTTAACTAGCGGGAGCTCCTACAATGAGCAGTTCTTC.

The gene calls are TRBV7-2 and TRBJ2-1; 7 bases are shared with TRBD1. V shed 5 bases, J shed 1 base, and the junction held 5 bases outside the gene matches. The CDR3 has 15 residues. Germline V gene lookup returns CDR1 SGHTA and CDR2 FQGNSA. The CDR3 coding sequence is TGTGCCAGCAGCCAGCGACAGGGATCCTACAATGAGCAGTTCTTC. Protein product: CASSQRQGSYNEQFF.

The chain is built from TRBV30 and TRBJ1-2; D is ambiguous. CDR1 is GTSNPN and CDR2 is SVGIG in the germline V gene (reference sequence). With 0 bases removed from V and 4 bases from J, the gap between germline ends came to 12 bases. The CDR3 loop spans 14 amino acids. The CDR3 DNA sequence: TGTGCCTGGAGTGTCGGAGGGTACGGCTATGGCTACACCTTC. It specifies CAWSVGGYGYGYTF.

The V and J genes are TRBV7-6 and TRBJ2-7, with D maybe TRBD2 (6 bases). This CDR3 region has 14 residues. The V end was cut by 7 bases, the J end by 6 bases, with 19 bases between. Germline CDR1 reads SGHVS; CDR2 reads FNYEAQ. The CDR3 coding sequence is TGTGCCAGCAAACAAGCGGGTGCCCTTGGCGAGCAGTACTTC. This translates into CASKQAGALGEQYF.

V is TRBV6-5 and J is TRBJ2-7; the match to TRBD1 covers 10 bases. V lost 0 bases and J lost 3; bases outside the gene matches: 5. The CDR3 length is 16 residues. Germline CDR1 reads MNHEY; CDR2 reads SVGAGI. DNA for the CDR3: TGTGCCAGCAGTTACTCCACGGGACAGGGGAACTACGAGCAGTACTTC. It is translated as CASSYSTGQGNYEQYF.

The V and J genes are TRBV7-2 and TRBJ1-2; no clear D. The CDR3 totals 12 residues. V was pared by 2 bases and J by 2 bases, with 3 bases between. The germline gives CDR1 SGHTA, CDR2 FQGNSA. DNA for the CDR3: TGTGCCAGCAGCTTACTCAACTATGGCTACACCTTC. It is translated as CASSLLNYGYTF.

The chain joins TRBV18 to TRBJ1-1, with D perhaps matching TRBD1 (6 bases). Germline CDR1 KGHSH, CDR2 LQKENI. The CDR3 length is 13 residues. V lost 3 bases, J lost 5 bases, and 10 bases lay in between. The CDR3 spells CASSPEQGTEAFF. In DNA form, the CDR3 reads TGTGCCAGCTCACCGGAACAGGGAACTGAAGCTTTCTTT.

V is TRBV12-3 or TRBV12-4 and J is TRBJ1-5, with a tentative D call TRBD1 (5 bases). The CDR3 length is 13 residues. Trimming removed 6 bases at V and 6 bases at J, with 12 bases between. CDR3 nucleotides: TGTGCCAGCAGCGGCGGGGGGAGTCAGCCCCAGCATTTT. Translation gives CASSGGGSQPQHF.

This sequence joins TRBV14 and TRBJ1-3; the match to TRBD1 covers 7 bases. The junction had 2 bases not matched to a gene; V was cut back by 6 bases and J by 0 bases. In germline, CDR1 is SGHDN, CDR2 FVKESK. This CDR3 has 14 residues. DNA for the CDR3: TGTGCCAGCAGAAGACAGGGCTCTGGAAACACCATATATTTT. Protein: CASRRQGSGNTIYF.

This chain joins TRBV2 and TRBJ1-5; D unclear. Trimming removed 5 bases from V and 2 bases from J, with 10 bases in between. The CDR3 runs to 14 residues. CDR1 SNHLY and CDR2 FYNNEI come from the germline V gene. The chain's CDR3 is CASSSTERNQPQHF. The CDR3 nucleotides are TGTGCCAGCAGTTCTACAGAGCGCAATCAGCCCCAGCATTTT.

The chain combines TRBV6-2 or TRBV6-3 with TRBJ1-5, with 8 bases lining up with TRBD1. The J segment lost 2 bases and the V segment lost 5 bases, leaving 8 bases of the junction unmatched. CDR1 is MNHEY and CDR2 is SVGEGT in the germline V gene. The CDR3 extends over 16 amino acids. CDR3 in DNA: TGTGCCAGCAGTCCATCCAGGGGGCTGGGCAATCAGCCCCAGCATTTT. As protein: CASSPSRGLGNQPQHF.

This chain links TRBV6-2 or TRBV6-3 with TRBJ1-2; TRBD1 is a possible D gene (6 bases). CDR3 length equals 13 residues. Germline CDR1 and CDR2: MNHEY and SVGEGT. Trimming took 6 bases from V and 4 from J, leaving 12 bases between them. The CDR3 nucleotides are TGTGCCAGCAGCCCCGGGACAATCTATGGCTACACCTTC. Translating it yields CASSPGTIYGYTF.

The chain employs TRBV25-1 and TRBJ2-7; 10 bases are a match to TRBD2. The CDR3 has 16 residues. Germline V gene data show CDR1 as MGHDK and CDR2 as SYGVNS. Trimming removed 4 bases from V and 5 bases from J; junction bases left unmatched: 11. The CDR3 region is CASSATRLAGFDEQYF. The CDR3 bases are TGTGCCAGCAGTGCAACTCGACTAGCGGGCTTTGACGAGCAGTACTTC.

The CDR3 sequence is CASRDITGQSYEQYF. In DNA form, the CDR3 reads TGTGCCAGCAGGGACATTACGGGACAGTCCTACGAGCAGTACTTC. V usage is TRBV6-5 and J usage is TRBJ2-7; 7 nucleotides agree with TRBD1. CDR1 and CDR2 (germline): MNHEY, SVGAGI. The CDR3 totals 15 residues. After removal of 6 bases from V and 1 base from J, the junction contained 9 bases not matched to a gene.

The genes are TRBV2 and TRBJ2-3, with D possibly TRBD2 on 5 matching bases. CDR1 is SNHLY and CDR2 is FYNNEI in the germline V gene. Trimming cost V 8 bases and J 2 bases, with 23 bases left between them. The CDR3 is 17 residues long. CDR3: CASWLPRPGIPTDTQYF. The DNA of the CDR3 is TGTGCCAGCTGGCTCCCCCGGCCGGGGATACCCACAGATACGCAGTATTTT.

The chain couples TRBV15 to TRBJ1-1; D uncertain. The V gene's germline CDR1 is LNHNV and CDR2 YYDKDF (reference sequence). V was shortened by 1 base and J by 1 base, with 13 bases between the two germline ends. The CDR3 totals 16 residues. CDR3 sequence (DNA): TGTGCCACCAGCAGAGCAGTCCAGCGGACGAACACTGAAGCTTTCTTT. It encodes CATSRAVQRTNTEAFF.

Worth noting for this clone: The same CDR3 can be traced to other DNA sequences in this sample. The V gene is TRBV7-9, the J gene TRBJ1-4; tentative D call: TRBD1 (6 bases). This CDR3 is built from 14 residues. Germline CDR1 reads SEHNR; CDR2 reads FQNEAQ (reference sequence). V lost 0 bases and J lost 5, with 7 bases in between. CDR3 sequence: CASSLAGGNEKLFF. Here the CDR3 DNA reads TGTGCCAGCAGCTTAGCAGGGGGAAATGAAAAACTGTTTTTT.

The V and J genes are TRBV5-1 and TRBJ2-3; D is perhaps TRBD2 (6 bases). This CDR3 is 14 amino acids long. V shed 4 bases and J shed 1 base, with 10 bases lying between them. Germline values: CDR1 SGHRS, CDR2 YFSETQ. The CDR3 region has the DNA TGCGCCAGCAGCGTTAGCGGAGGCACAGATACGCAGTATTTT. Amino acids: CASSVSGGTDTQYF.

The chain is built from TRBV5-1 and TRBJ2-3; TRBD2 matches 11 bases. V shed 4 bases, J shed 4 bases, and the junction held 14 bases outside the gene matches. Germline V gene sequence: CDR1 SGHRS, CDR2 YFSETQ. The CDR3 spans 18 residues. The CDR3: CASSPTGTSGVNPDTQYF. The CDR3 coding sequence is TGCGCCAGCAGCCCTACCGGGACTAGCGGCGTAAACCCAGATACGCAGTATTTT.

This chain links TRBV18 with TRBJ1-5; 7 nucleotides align to TRBD1. This CDR3 comprises 15 residues. Germline V gene sequence: CDR1 KGHSH, CDR2 LQKENI. The V segment lost 3 bases and the J segment 9 bases; nucleotides outside the gene matches: 11. The CDR3 DNA is TGTGCCAGCTCACCCGGGACAGCATGGGAGCGGCCCCAGCATTTT. It specifies CASSPGTAWERPQHF.